This T cell receptor (beta chain) was sequenced in a study of blood T cell repertoires in COVID-19. The overall study: Sample material is recorded as cDNA or gDNA derived from T cells, B-cell-depleted T cells, or PBMCs.

V lost 2 bases to trimming and J lost 6 bases, with 4 bases between them. Germline assignment: CDR1 LGHDT and CDR2 YNNKEL (reference sequence). The CDR3 consists of 11 residues. Method: immunoSEQ multiplex PCR; TCRdb's copy keeps in-frame clones and lacks some. The sample lists roughly 200,000 clones, over 75% occurring once. The clonotype comes from a man aged 60-69 years with acute or convalescent COVID-19. The material sequenced was peripheral blood. The chain employs TRBV3-1 (or the pseudogene TRBV3-2) and TRBJ2-5; D remains ambiguous. The CDR3 region has the DNA TGTGCCAGCAGCCAATCTCAGACCCAGTACTTC. This encodes CASSQSQTQYF.